The 10 T cell receptor beta chains given below trace back to one sample, sequenced in a study of T cells in Graves' hyperthyroidism and ophthalmopathy. TCR beta CDR3 sequences were amplified from RNA transcripts. The primer set for the first-round RT-PCR of the TCR CDR3 was HTBI. MiXCR was run by TCRdb on the multiplex PCR reads, yielding one entry per CDR3 protein. The profile shows around 620,000 distinct CDR3 sequences, about 17% of them singletons. Sequencing used blood. Receptors were obtained from a woman in her 30s with Graves' hyperthyroidism.

On this clonotype: It may be a read error: a sequence one base away is much more abundant. The chain uses TRBV18 and TRBJ2-1, with no clear D. The CDR3 has 14 amino acids. Germline assignment: CDR1 KGHSH and CDR2 LQKENI. CDR3 bases: TGTGCCCGCTCACCCCGTATCAGCCACAATGAGCAGTTCTTC. Amino acids: CARSPRISHNEQFF.

This clonotype was recorded many times. Here the CDR3 DNA reads TGTGCCAGCAGTCCTACTATGACTAGCACTGAAGCTTTCTTT. Its protein product is CASSPTMTSTEAFF. V is TRBV27 and J is TRBJ1-1; D gene unclear. The germline gives CDR1 MNHEY, CDR2 SMNVEV (reference sequence). The CDR3 is made up of 14 amino acids. The V gene lost 5 bases and the J gene lost 4 bases, with 14 bases spanning the gap.

The chain links TRBV18 to TRBJ1-5, with D perhaps matching TRBD1 (6 bases). CDR1 is KGHSH and CDR2 is LQKENI in the germline V gene. This CDR3 comprises 16 residues. Trimming pared 2 bases from V and 1 base from J, leaving 12 bases between. The CDR3 protein is CASSPSGQGSNQPQHF. CDR3 nucleotide sequence: TGTGCCAGCTCACCATCGGGGCAGGGGAGCAATCAGCCCCAGCATTTT. Supplemented by reference TRBV18 and TRBJ1-5, the full variable domain reads NAGVMQNPRHLVRRRGQEARLRCSPMKGHSHVYWYRQLPEEGLKFMVYLQKENIIDESGMPKERFSAEFPKEGPSILRIQQVVRGDSAAYFCASSPSGQGSNQPQHFGDGTRLSIL.

This clonotype was observed many times. The genes are TRBV11-3 and TRBJ2-4, with D possibly TRBD2 on 5 matching bases. The germline V gene encodes CDR1 SGHNT and CDR2 YENEEA. V lost 2 bases and J 3 bases, leaving 20 bases between the germline ends. This CDR3 is built from 18 residues. The CDR3, as DNA: TGTGCCAGCAGCTTATCCCGCGTCGGGTTAGACTACAAAAACATTCAGTACTTC. Residues: CASSLSRVGLDYKNIQYF.

V usage is TRBV7-9 and J usage is TRBJ2-2; 8 nucleotides match TRBD2. V lost 2 bases to trimming and J lost 6 bases; unmatched junction nucleotides: 11. The CDR3 sequence is 17 residues long. Germline V gene data show CDR1 as SEHNR and CDR2 as FQNEAQ (reference sequence). CDR3 coding DNA: TGTGCCAGCAGCTTAAGAGCGGGAGTGGGGCCCGCCGGGGAGCTGTTTTTT. Its protein is CASSLRAGVGPAGELFF.

This clonotype was counted at least ten times. The J gene is TRBJ2-3, the V gene TRBV20-1; D is ambiguous. V was shortened by 5 bases and J by 0 bases, with 9 bases between the two germline ends. The germline V gene has CDR1 DFQATT and CDR2 SNEGSKA (reference sequence). The CDR3 is made up of 13 amino acids. CDR3 DNA: TGCAGTGCTCTCACCCCTAGCACAGATACGCAGTATTTT. It translates to CSALTPSTDTQYF.

Concerning this clonotype itself: With a much larger clone just one base away, this may be a read error. The gene calls are TRBV11-2 and TRBJ1-3; no reliable D call. This CDR3 is built from 14 residues. Germline V lookup: CDR1 SGHAT, CDR2 FQNNGV. CDR3 loop: CASSFYGPGNSIYF. CDR3 nucleotides: TGTGCCAGCAGCTTTTACGGGCCTGGAAACAGCATATATTTT.

This clonotype was seen at least ten times. V gene TRBV11-2 combines with J gene TRBJ2-1; 7 bases agree with TRBD1. The V segment lost 5 bases and the J segment 9 bases; nucleotides outside the gene matches: 19. There are 17 residues in the CDR3. Germline values: CDR1 SGHAT, CDR2 FQNNGV. CDR3 sequence: CASSAITGAAAQFEQFF. CDR3 DNA sequence: TGTGCCAGCAGCGCCATCACAGGGGCGGCGGCGCAATTTGAGCAGTTCTTC.

The chain employs TRBV7-2 and TRBJ2-7, with 9 bases matching TRBD2. V dropped 5 bases and J dropped 3; count of bases not matched to a gene: 5. This CDR3 spans 14 amino acids. CDR1 is SGHTA, CDR2 FQGNSA, per germline. The CDR3 protein is CASSPSGTRYEQYF. As DNA, the CDR3 is TGTGCCAGCAGCCCTAGCGGGACCCGCTACGAGCAGTACTTC.

This clonotype was seen at least ten times. The V and J genes are TRBV29-1 and TRBJ1-1, with D tentatively TRBD1 (6 bases). The CDR3 totals 14 residues. V lost 3 bases to trimming and J lost 5 bases, with 16 bases between them. Germline V CDR1 and CDR2: SQVTM, ANQGSEA. The CDR3 region has the DNA TGCAGCGTTGAGGGGGCGGGGTGGGGAACTGAAGCTTTCTTT. Its translation is CSVEGAGWGTEAFF.